This TCR beta chain was captured by sequencing in a study of shared clonotypes between healthy human individuals. This clone was seen a single time. Its target is unknown. The study, taken as a whole, reports: Richness estimates generally favored naive over memory subsets.

Each subset's genomic DNA was shared equally among a number of immunoSEQ plates. Produced via immunoSEQ multiplex PCR; TCRdb's table is partial and in-frame only. Among around 79,000 clones, 50% to 70% were seen once, and the ten largest hold under 65%. The clonotype originates from a man between 25 and 39 years old in good health. The material sequenced was memory CD8+ T cells sorted from blood. Subset in this sample: CD45RO+ cells pooled with CCR7-negative TemRA cells.

The CDR3 DNA follows: TGTGCCAGCAGCTTCGGAGCGGGAGCTGAGCAGTTCTTC. This gives the protein CASSFGAGAEQFF. This chain uses TRBV11-3 with TRBJ2-1; 8 bases line up with TRBD2. V shed 3 bases, J shed 9 bases, and the junction held 4 bases outside the gene matches. The CDR3 totals 13 residues. The germline CDR1 and CDR2 sequences are SGHNT and YENEEA.